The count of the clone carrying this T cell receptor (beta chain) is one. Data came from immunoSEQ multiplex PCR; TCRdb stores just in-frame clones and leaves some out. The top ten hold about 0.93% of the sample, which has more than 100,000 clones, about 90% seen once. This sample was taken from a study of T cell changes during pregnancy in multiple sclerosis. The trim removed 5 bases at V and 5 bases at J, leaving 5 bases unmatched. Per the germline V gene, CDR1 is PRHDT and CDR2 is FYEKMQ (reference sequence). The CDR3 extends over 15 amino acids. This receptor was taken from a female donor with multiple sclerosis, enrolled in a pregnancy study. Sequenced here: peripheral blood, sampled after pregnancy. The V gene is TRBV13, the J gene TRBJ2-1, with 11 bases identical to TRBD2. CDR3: CASSPGTSGNNEQFF. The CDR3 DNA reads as TGTGCCAGCAGCCCCGGGACTAGCGGTAACAATGAGCAGTTCTTC. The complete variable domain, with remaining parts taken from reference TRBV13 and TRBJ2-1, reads AAGVIQSPRHLIKEKRETATLKCYPIPRHDTVYWYQQGPGQDPQFLISFYEKMQSDKGSIPDRFSAQQFSDYHSELNMSSLELGDSALYFCASSPGTSGNNEQFFGPGTRLTVL.